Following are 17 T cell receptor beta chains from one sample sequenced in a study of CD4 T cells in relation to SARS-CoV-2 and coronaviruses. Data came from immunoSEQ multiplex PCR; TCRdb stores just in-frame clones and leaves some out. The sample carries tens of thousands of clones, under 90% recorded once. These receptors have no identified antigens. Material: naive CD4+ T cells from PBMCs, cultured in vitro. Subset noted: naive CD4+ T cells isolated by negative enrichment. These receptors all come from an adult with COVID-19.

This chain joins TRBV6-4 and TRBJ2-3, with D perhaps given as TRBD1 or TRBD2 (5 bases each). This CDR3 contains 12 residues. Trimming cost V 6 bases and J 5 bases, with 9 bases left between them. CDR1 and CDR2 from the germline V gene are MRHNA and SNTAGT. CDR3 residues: CASRGDGDTQYF. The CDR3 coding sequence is TGTGCCAGCAGGGGGGATGGAGATACGCAGTATTTT.

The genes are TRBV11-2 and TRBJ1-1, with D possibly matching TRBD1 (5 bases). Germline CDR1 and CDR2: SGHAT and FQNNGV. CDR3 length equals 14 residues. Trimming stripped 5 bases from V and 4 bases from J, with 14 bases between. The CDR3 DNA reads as TGTGCCAGCAGCAAAGGGACCGGAGGCACTGAAGCTTTCTTT. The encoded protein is CASSKGTGGTEAFF. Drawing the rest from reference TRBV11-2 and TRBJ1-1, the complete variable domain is EAGVAQSPRYKIIEKRQSVAFWCNPISGHATLYWYQQILGQGPKLLIQFQNNGVVDDSQLPKDRFSAERLKGVDSTLKIQPAKLEDSAVYLCASSKGTGGTEAFFGQGTRLTVV.

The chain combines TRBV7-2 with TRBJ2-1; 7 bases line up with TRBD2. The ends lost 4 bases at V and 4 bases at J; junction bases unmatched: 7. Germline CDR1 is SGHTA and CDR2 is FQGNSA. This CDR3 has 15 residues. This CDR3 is CASSSTSSPYNEQFF. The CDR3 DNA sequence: TGTGCCAGCAGCTCGACTAGCTCCCCTTACAATGAGCAGTTCTTC.

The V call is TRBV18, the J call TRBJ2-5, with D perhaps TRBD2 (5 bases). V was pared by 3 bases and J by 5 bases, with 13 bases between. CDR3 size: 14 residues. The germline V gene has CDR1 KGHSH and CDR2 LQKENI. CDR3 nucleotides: TGTGCCAGCTCACCCAACGGGGTAGGGGAGACCCAGTACTTC. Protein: CASSPNGVGETQYF.

The chain's CDR3 is CASSSQLAGVLHEQFF. The DNA of the CDR3 is TGTGCCAGCAGCTCCCAACTAGCGGGAGTTTTACATGAGCAGTTCTTC. V usage is TRBV11-2 and J usage is TRBJ2-1; 11 nucleotides align to TRBD2. Looked up from germline, CDR1 is SGHAT and CDR2 is FQNNGV. The CDR3 runs 16 residues. The V segment lost 4 bases and the J segment 8 bases; nucleotides outside the gene matches: 10.

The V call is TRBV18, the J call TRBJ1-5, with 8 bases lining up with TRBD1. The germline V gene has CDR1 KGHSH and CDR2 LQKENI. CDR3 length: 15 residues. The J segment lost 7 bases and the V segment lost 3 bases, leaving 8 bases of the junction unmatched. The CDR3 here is CASSPGTGRLQPQHF. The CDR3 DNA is TGTGCCAGCTCACCCGGGACAGGCCGACTCCAGCCCCAGCATTTT. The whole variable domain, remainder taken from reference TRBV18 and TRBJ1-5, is NAGVMQNPRHLVRRRGQEARLRCSPMKGHSHVYWYRQLPEEGLKFMVYLQKENIIDESGMPKERFSAEFPKEGPSILRIQQVVRGDSAAYFCASSPGTGRLQPQHFGDGTRLSIL.

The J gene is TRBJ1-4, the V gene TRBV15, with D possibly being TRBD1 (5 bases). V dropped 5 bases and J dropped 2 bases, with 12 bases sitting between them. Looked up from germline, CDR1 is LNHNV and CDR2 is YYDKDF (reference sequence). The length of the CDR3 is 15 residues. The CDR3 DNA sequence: TGTGCCACCAGCGCCGGGGGTTTTACTAATGAAAAACTGTTTTTT. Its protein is CATSAGGFTNEKLFF.

This CDR3 is CASSLWQGAGEQYF. The CDR3, as DNA: TGTGCCAGCAGTTTATGGCAGGGGGCGGGTGAGCAGTACTTC. The V and J genes are TRBV28 and TRBJ2-7, with TRBD1 matching over 8 bases. With V trimmed by 0 bases and J by 7 bases, 5 bases remained unmatched. The CDR3 is made up of 14 amino acids. Germline lookup yields CDR1 MDHEN and CDR2 SYDVKM.

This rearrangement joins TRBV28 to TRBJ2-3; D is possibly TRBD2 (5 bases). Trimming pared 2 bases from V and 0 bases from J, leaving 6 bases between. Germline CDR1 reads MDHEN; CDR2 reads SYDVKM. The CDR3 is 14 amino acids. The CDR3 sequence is CASSLRGSTDTQYF. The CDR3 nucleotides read TGTGCCAGCAGTTTACGCGGGAGCACAGATACGCAGTATTTT.

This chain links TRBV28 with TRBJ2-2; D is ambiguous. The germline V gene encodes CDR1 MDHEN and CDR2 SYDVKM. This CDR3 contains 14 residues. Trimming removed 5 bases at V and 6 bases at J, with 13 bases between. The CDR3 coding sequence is TGTGCCAGCAGTCAAAGGGTGGGTTCCGGGGAGCTGTTTTTT. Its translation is CASSQRVGSGELFF.

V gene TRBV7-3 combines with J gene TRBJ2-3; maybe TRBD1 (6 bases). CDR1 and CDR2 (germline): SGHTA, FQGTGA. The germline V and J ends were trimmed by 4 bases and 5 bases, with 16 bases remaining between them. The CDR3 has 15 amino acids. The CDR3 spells CASSWGQGLLDTQYF. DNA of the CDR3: TGTGCCAGCAGCTGGGGGCAGGGGTTGTTAGATACGCAGTATTTT.

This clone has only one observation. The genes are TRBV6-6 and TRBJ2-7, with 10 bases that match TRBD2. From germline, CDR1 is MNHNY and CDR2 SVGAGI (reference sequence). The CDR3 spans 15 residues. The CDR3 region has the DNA TGTGCGGGCTCTAGCGGGAGAGGGGGGAACTACGAGCAGTACTTC. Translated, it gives CAGSSGRGGNYEQYF.

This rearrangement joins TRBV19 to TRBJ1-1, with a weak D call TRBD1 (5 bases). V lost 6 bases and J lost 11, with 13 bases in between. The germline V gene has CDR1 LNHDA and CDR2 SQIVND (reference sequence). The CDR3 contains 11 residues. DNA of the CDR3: TGTGCCAGTAGGGATCCTGGGGCGGCTTTCTTT. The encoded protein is CASRDPGAAFF.

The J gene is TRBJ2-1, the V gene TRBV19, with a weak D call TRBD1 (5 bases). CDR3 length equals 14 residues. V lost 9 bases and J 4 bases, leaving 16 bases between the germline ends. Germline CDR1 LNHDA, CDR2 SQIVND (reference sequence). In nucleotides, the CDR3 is TGTGCCAGCGAAGGGGAAAGGGGATACAATGAGCAGTTCTTC. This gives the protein CASEGERGYNEQFF.

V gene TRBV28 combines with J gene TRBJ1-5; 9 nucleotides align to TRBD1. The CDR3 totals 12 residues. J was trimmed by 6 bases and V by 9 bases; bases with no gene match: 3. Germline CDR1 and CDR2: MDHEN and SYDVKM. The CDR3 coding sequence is TGTGCCAGTTGGACAGGGGCTCAGCCCCAGCATTTT. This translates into CASWTGAQPQHF.

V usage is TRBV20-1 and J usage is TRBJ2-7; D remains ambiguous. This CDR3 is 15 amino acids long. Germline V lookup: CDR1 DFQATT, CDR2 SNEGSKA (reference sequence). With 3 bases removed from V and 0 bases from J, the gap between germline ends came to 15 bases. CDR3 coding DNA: TGCAGTGCTAGTCCCCTATCGGGCCTCTCCTACGAGCAGTACTTC. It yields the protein CSASPLSGLSYEQYF.

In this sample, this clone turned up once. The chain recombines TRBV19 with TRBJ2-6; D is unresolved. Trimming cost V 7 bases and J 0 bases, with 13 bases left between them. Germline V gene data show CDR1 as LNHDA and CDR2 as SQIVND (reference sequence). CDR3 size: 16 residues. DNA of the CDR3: TGTGCCAGTATTAAGACCGCCAGCTCTGGGGCCAACGTCCTGACTTTC. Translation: CASIKTASSGANVLTF.